Here is one T cell receptor beta chain with its context. Its target antigen remains unknown. No base-level quality is on record; no much larger clone is a single base apart. The data stem from a study of OX40 agonist ivuxolimab in advanced cancers. Background on the whole study: Ivuxolimab was a fully human IgG2 agonistic monoclonal antibody targeting the costimulatory receptor OX40 (CD134). Partial responses were achieved by three dose-escalation patients, of whom one had hepatocellular carcinoma and two had cutaneous melanoma. Prior anti-PD-1, anti-PD-L1 or anti-CTLA-4 therapy was permitted, and checkpoint inhibitors had been received by less than 45% of dose-escalation patients. Peripheral TCRbeta sequencing was intended to test whether TCR sequence diversity was altered and clonal T-cell expansion was caused by ivuxolimab. In the dose-escalation cohort, more than 75% of patients were male, and the mean age was roughly 60 years, with a range of 23 to 79. Intravenous ivuxolimab was administered to patients every 2 weeks at six dose levels: 0.01, 0.1, 0.3, 1.5, 3 and 10 mg/kg. The paper covers the monotherapy dose-escalation part of the phase I ivuxolimab trial, which included N ≈ 50 patients. Of the roughly 52 patients in dose escalation, some 19 had hepatocellular carcinoma, some 15 had melanoma, 9 had renal cell carcinoma and 9 had head and neck cancer. The full study reports these points: Low levels of normalized T-cell clonal expansion were also shown by some nonresponding patients. After ivuxolimab, expanded clones were on average more numerous among CD8+ T cells than among CD4+ T cells. In the 0.1-3.0 mg/kg groups, partial responders were among the patients with the lowest normalized peripheral clonal expansion, particularly in CD8+ T cells. At doses of 0.1 to 3.0 mg/kg, clonal expansion of both CD4+ and CD8+ blood T cells was observed from baseline to week 6. Antigen specificity was not determined for the clonally expanded peripheral T cells.

For sequencing of the TCRbeta CDR3 region, genomic DNA was extracted from the sorted cells. TCRbeta CDR3 regions were sequenced using the immunoSEQ Assay. The source is immuneACCESS, and TCRdb retained only in-frame sequences with V and J called. Part of the clones is not carried over; for the studies checked, unresolved V genes explain less than half of this, and the remainder is unexplained. This sample is represented by more than 35,000 clones; 65% to 85% of them were singletons. The ten largest clonotypes hold 6.8% of the sample. The trial excluded patients who had a history of autoimmune disease or were on systemic immunosuppression. Peripheral blood for TCR sequencing was collected from all dose cohorts at baseline, on cycle 4 day 1, and on cycle 7 day 1. The samples were taken from a phase I, first-in-human, multicenter, open-label dose-escalation trial of ivuxolimab. Adults with locally advanced or metastatic melanoma, renal cell, hepatocellular, or head and neck squamous cell carcinoma were enrolled in the trial. CD4+ and CD8+ T cells were sorted separately from peripheral blood before TCR sequencing.

At the junction V is shortened by 3 bases and J by 3 bases; bases outside the gene matches: 9. CDR1 KGHSH and CDR2 LQKENI were looked up in the germline V gene. From the cysteine up to the phenylalanine, the CDR3 has a length of 16 residues. Only the CDR3 DNA is retained, 48 bases long and in frame from the first base. This clonotype originated in an adult with an advanced solid tumor such as melanoma, head and neck, liver or kidney cancer. This receptor chain uses TRBV18 and TRBJ2-5, with 8 bases aligning to TRBD2. The sample in question was CD4+ or CD8+ T cells sorted from blood, obtained in a trial of the OX40 agonist ivuxolimab. CDR3 protein: CASSPQIAGIKETQYF. The DNA sequence reads TGTGCCAGCTCACCCCAAATAGCGGGAATTAAAGAGACCCAGTACTTC.